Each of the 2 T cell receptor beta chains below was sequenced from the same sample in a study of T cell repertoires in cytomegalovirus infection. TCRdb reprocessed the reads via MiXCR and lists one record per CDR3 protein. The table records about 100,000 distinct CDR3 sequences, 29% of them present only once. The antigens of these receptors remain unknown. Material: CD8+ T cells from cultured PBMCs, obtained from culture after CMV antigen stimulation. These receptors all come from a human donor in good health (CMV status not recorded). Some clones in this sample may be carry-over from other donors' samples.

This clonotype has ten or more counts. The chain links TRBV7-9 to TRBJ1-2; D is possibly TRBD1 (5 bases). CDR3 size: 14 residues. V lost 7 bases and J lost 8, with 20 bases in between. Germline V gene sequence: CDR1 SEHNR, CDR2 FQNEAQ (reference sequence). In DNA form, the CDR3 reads TGTGCCAGCAAAAAGGTCGGAGACAGTACGGGCTACACCTTC. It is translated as CASKKVGDSTGYTF.

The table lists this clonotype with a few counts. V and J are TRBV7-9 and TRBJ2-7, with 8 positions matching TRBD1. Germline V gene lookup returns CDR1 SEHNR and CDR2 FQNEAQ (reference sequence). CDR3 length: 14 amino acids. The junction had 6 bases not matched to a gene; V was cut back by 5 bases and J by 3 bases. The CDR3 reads CASSPSDRVYEQYF. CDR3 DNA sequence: TGTGCCAGCAGCCCCTCGGACAGGGTCTACGAGCAGTACTTC.